What follows are 23 T cell receptor beta chains derived from one specimen sequenced in a study of blood T cell repertoires in COVID-19. Sequencing used immunoSEQ multiplex PCR; TCRdb keeps in-frame clones, though not all of them. This sample has under 300,000 clones, with about 87% found just once. Sequencing used PBMCs or T cells enriched from blood (not recorded which). These receptors all stem from a woman aged 40 to 55 with acute COVID-19.

The CDR3 reads CASGQGFGEGYTF. DNA of the CDR3: TGCGCCAGCGGACAGGGTTTCGGCGAGGGCTACACCTTC. The rearrangement uses TRBV5-1 and TRBJ1-2; TRBD1 matches 8 bases. Unmatched junction bases numbered 10, after V lost 7 bases and J lost 8 bases. CDR1 SGHRS and CDR2 YFSETQ come from the germline V gene. The CDR3 totals 13 residues.

The rearrangement links TRBV11-2 to TRBJ2-2, with 7 bases matching TRBD2. Germline CDR1 and CDR2: SGHAT and FQNNGV. The junction had 7 bases not matched to a gene; V was cut back by 7 bases and J by 2 bases. The CDR3 totals 15 residues. DNA of the CDR3: TGTGCCAGCACCATAAGCGGGACCAACACCGGGGAGCTGTTTTTT. Its protein product is CASTISGTNTGELFF.

This rearrangement joins TRBV3-1 (or the pseudogene TRBV3-2) to TRBJ2-3; TRBD2 aligns across 8 bases. The germline gives CDR1 LGHDT, CDR2 YNNKEL (reference sequence). The V gene end was trimmed by 0 bases and the J gene end by 5 bases; junction bases not matched to a gene: 7. This CDR3 is 16 amino acids long. The CDR3 loop is CASSQDTGGGLDTQYF. DNA of the CDR3: TGTGCCAGCAGCCAAGATACCGGGGGGGGCTTAGATACGCAGTATTTT.

This chain joins TRBV11-3 and TRBJ2-1, with 13 bases aligning to TRBD2. Germline CDR1 and CDR2: SGHNT and YENEEA. The V gene end was trimmed by 5 bases and the J gene end by 7 bases; junction bases not matched to a gene: 11. The CDR3 extends over 17 amino acids. CDR3 DNA: TGTGCCAGCAGCCTCGGGACTAGCGGGAAGTGGCAGAATGAGCAGTTCTTC. Encoded protein: CASSLGTSGKWQNEQFF.

This clone was counted only a few times. The rearrangement joins TRBV6-5 to TRBJ1-3, with 7 positions matching TRBD1. The V segment lost 8 bases and the J segment 1 base; nucleotides outside the gene matches: 5. Germline lookup yields CDR1 MNHEY and CDR2 SVGAGI. The CDR3 totals 14 residues. CDR3 bases: TGTGCCAGCCGGAGGGGGCCATCTGGAAACACCATATATTTT. This sequence encodes CASRRGPSGNTIYF.

The gene calls are TRBV6-2 or TRBV6-3 and TRBJ1-5; D is ambiguous. In germline, CDR1 is MNHEY, CDR2 SVGEGT. This CDR3 contains 15 residues. Trimming removed 2 bases from V and 7 bases from J, with 15 bases in between. CDR3 in amino acids: CASSYLGRDQQPQHF. The CDR3 nucleotides are TGTGCCAGCAGTTACCTGGGGAGGGATCAGCAGCCCCAGCATTTT.

The CDR3 bases are TGTGCCAGCAGTTATTCAGGGATGGACTATGGCTACACCTTC. It translates to CASSYSGMDYGYTF. The rearrangement uses TRBV6-5 and TRBJ1-2, with D perhaps matching TRBD1 (5 bases). Looked up from germline, CDR1 is MNHEY and CDR2 is SVGAGI. V gave up 3 bases and J gave up 3 bases, with 11 bases separating them. This CDR3 spans 14 amino acids.

V usage is TRBV2 and J usage is TRBJ2-5; 12 bases are shared with TRBD2. The V gene's germline CDR1 is SNHLY and CDR2 FYNNEI. The CDR3 totals 14 residues. V lost 6 bases and J lost 7; bases outside the gene matches: 6. CDR3 sequence reads: CASRETSGGGTQYF. The CDR3, as DNA: TGTGCCAGCAGGGAGACTAGCGGGGGCGGGACCCAGTACTTC.

V usage is TRBV10-2 and J usage is TRBJ2-7, with D possibly TRBD1 on 6 matching bases. The CDR3 covers 22 residues. Germline V lookup: CDR1 WSHSY, CDR2 SAAADI. Deletions cut 2 bases from V and 2 bases from J, with 34 bases between. The CDR3 loop is CASSEGGSWQGNFLGATYEQYF. CDR3 DNA sequence: TGCGCCAGCAGTGAGGGAGGTAGTTGGCAGGGGAATTTTTTGGGTGCTACCTACGAGCAGTACTTC.

The rearrangement links TRBV4-3 to TRBJ1-3; D is possibly TRBD1 (5 bases). The V end was cut by 3 bases, the J end by 0 bases, with 12 bases between. Germline V gives CDR1 LGHNA, CDR2 YSLEER. The CDR3 loop spans 16 amino acids. This CDR3 is CASSQESGFSGNTIYF. In nucleotides, the CDR3 is TGCGCCAGCAGCCAGGAATCAGGGTTCTCTGGAAACACCATATATTTT.

CDR3 in amino acids: CSVSRQGDPYEQYF. Here the CDR3 DNA reads TGCAGCGTTTCTAGACAGGGAGATCCCTACGAGCAGTACTTC. The chain combines TRBV29-1 with TRBJ2-7, with 7 bases lining up with TRBD1. The CDR3 has 14 amino acids. The germline CDR1 and CDR2 sequences are SQVTM and ANQGSEA. J lost 2 bases, V lost 5 bases, and 9 bases had no gene match.

The sample holds a few counts of this clone. This chain joins TRBV11-2 and TRBJ2-2; weak D call: TRBD2 (6 bases). V was shortened by 4 bases and J by 0 bases, with 9 bases between the two germline ends. This CDR3 is built from 15 residues. Germline assignment: CDR1 SGHAT and CDR2 FQNNGV. The CDR3 sequence: CASSSGLPNTGELFF. The CDR3 DNA reads as TGTGCCAGCAGCTCGGGACTGCCGAACACCGGGGAGCTGTTTTTT.

The genes are TRBV18 and TRBJ2-6, with D tentatively TRBD1 (5 bases). Germline V lookup: CDR1 KGHSH, CDR2 LQKENI. V was clipped by 1 base and J by 0 bases, with 13 bases between them. This CDR3 is 18 amino acids long. The CDR3 sequence is CASSPRAGLSSGANVLTF. DNA of the CDR3: TGTGCCAGCTCACCACGGGCAGGGTTAAGCTCTGGGGCCAACGTCCTGACTTTC.

Here the CDR3 DNA reads TGTGCCAGCAGCCTCGGACAGGACCCGTTCCACGAGCAGTACGTC. This codes for CASSLGQDPFHEQYV. J is TRBJ2-7 and V is TRBV7-9, with 7 bases identical to TRBD1. V lost 5 bases to trimming and J lost 5 bases; unmatched junction nucleotides: 12. The CDR3 spans 15 residues. Germline assignment: CDR1 SEHNR and CDR2 FQNEAQ (reference sequence).

The rearrangement uses TRBV6-5 and TRBJ2-7; no clear D. Germline V gene lookup returns CDR1 MNHEY and CDR2 SVGAGI. The CDR3 is made up of 13 amino acids. V shed 2 bases and J shed 1 base, with 6 bases lying between them. DNA of the CDR3: TGTGCCAGCAGTTACGGGCCTTCCTACGAGCAGTACTTC. It translates to CASSYGPSYEQYF.

In its sample, this clone was seen many times. This rearrangement joins TRBV7-6 to TRBJ2-2, with a tentative D call TRBD1 (7 bases). Germline values: CDR1 SGHVS, CDR2 FNYEAQ. V shed 1 base and J shed 7 bases, with 13 bases lying between them. This CDR3 has 15 amino acids. CDR3 bases: TGTGCCAGCAGCTTAGGAGCAGGGGGGAACGGGGAGCTGTTTTTT. Protein: CASSLGAGGNGELFF.

J is TRBJ1-2 and V is TRBV6-5; D possibly corresponds to TRBD1 (6 bases). The V end was cut by 0 bases, the J end by 5 bases, with 10 bases between. CDR3 size: 14 residues. CDR1 MNHEY and CDR2 SVGAGI come from the germline V gene. CDR3 DNA: TGTGCCAGCAGTTACTCGGGAGGGGGGTATGGCTACACCTTC. This encodes CASSYSGGGYGYTF.

The chain is built from TRBV7-8 and TRBJ1-1, with D possibly matching TRBD1 (5 bases). Germline V CDR1 and CDR2: SGHVS, FQNEAQ. Trimming took off 2 bases at V and 5 bases at J, with 15 bases between the two ends. CDR3 size: 15 residues. CDR3 in DNA: TGTGCCAGCAGCTTATCCTCTGGACAACGAACTGAAGCTTTCTTT. This codes for CASSLSSGQRTEAFF.

The genes are TRBV7-9 and TRBJ2-4; 8 bases align to TRBD1. This CDR3 is built from 15 residues. CDR1 and CDR2 from the germline V gene are SEHNR and FQNEAQ (reference sequence). V dropped 4 bases and J dropped 12; count of bases not matched to a gene: 14. DNA of the CDR3: TGTGCCAGCAGCTGGACAGGGCCACCAACAAGTGATCAGTACTTC. Its protein product is CASSWTGPPTSDQYF.

The chain combines TRBV10-3 with TRBJ2-5; 8 bases fit TRBD2. From germline, CDR1 is ENHRY and CDR2 SYGVKD. The CDR3 contains 13 residues. Trimming cost V 4 bases and J 5 bases; bases outside gene matches: 3. The CDR3 region has the DNA TGTGCCATCAGTGCGGGGGGGCTTGAGACCCAGTACTTC. This encodes CAISAGGLETQYF.

This clone was observed a single time. The chain joins TRBV10-3 to TRBJ2-2, with 8 bases aligning to TRBD2. Trimming removed 8 bases from V and 6 bases from J; junction bases left unmatched: 5. Germline V gene data show CDR1 as ENHRY and CDR2 as SYGVKD. This CDR3 is built from 13 residues. In nucleotides, the CDR3 is TGTGCCATCGAAAATAGCGGGGCCGGGGAGCTGTTTTTT. It encodes CAIENSGAGELFF.

The chain uses TRBV19 and TRBJ2-4, with 14 bases that match TRBD2. Trimming cost V 5 bases and J 5 bases; bases outside gene matches: 5. There are 16 residues in the CDR3. The V gene's germline CDR1 is LNHDA and CDR2 SQIVND (reference sequence). CDR3 sequence reads: CASSATSGRAENIQYF. CDR3 in DNA: TGTGCCAGTAGTGCGACTAGCGGGAGGGCCGAAAACATTCAGTACTTC.

This clone was observed a few times. This chain connects TRBV24-1 to TRBJ1-2; a weak D match, TRBD1 (6 bases). This CDR3 spans 14 amino acids. Looked up from germline, CDR1 is KGHDR and CDR2 is SFDVKD. The V gene lost 3 bases and the J gene lost 8 bases, with 15 bases spanning the gap. The DNA for the CDR3 is TGTGCCACCAGTGATAGGAACAGGGATCTGGGCTACACCTTC. It is translated as CATSDRNRDLGYTF.